Below, 10 T cell receptor beta chains from the same sample are listed, as sequenced in a study of T cell responses to AZD1222 COVID-19 vaccine. The table came from immunoSEQ multiplex PCR; TCRdb's copy has only in-frame clones and leaves some out. The repertoire holds about 120,000 clones, with 80% to 95% as singletons. The material was peripheral blood, obtained on day 0 of AZD1222 vaccination. The receptors were sampled from an adult in good health.

The rearrangement joins TRBV24-1 to TRBJ2-7; 10 nucleotides agree with TRBD1. Germline CDR1 reads KGHDR; CDR2 reads SFDVKD. This CDR3 contains 15 residues. V gave up 4 bases and J gave up 3 bases; unmatched junction bases: 5. CDR3 in amino acids: CATSDPGTGDYEQYF. The DNA of the CDR3 is TGTGCCACCAGTGACCCCGGGACAGGGGACTACGAGCAGTACTTC.

The chain carries TRBV9 and TRBJ2-7; a possible D gene is TRBD1 (6 bases). The V end lost 0 bases, the J end lost 0 bases, and 10 bases lay between the germline ends. The germline CDR1 and CDR2 sequences are SGDLS and YYNGEE. CDR3 length equals 15 residues. CDR3 sequence reads: CASSVGGQNSYEQYF. The CDR3 DNA sequence: TGTGCCAGCAGCGTAGGGGGGCAGAACTCCTACGAGCAGTACTTC.

The chain couples TRBV10-3 to TRBJ1-1; weak D call: TRBD1 (5 bases). V dropped 7 bases and J dropped 7 bases, with 13 bases sitting between them. Germline loops: CDR1 ENHRY, CDR2 SYGVKD. The CDR3 spans 12 residues. Here the CDR3 DNA reads TGTGCCATCACCTACGGCGGGGGTGAAGCTTTCTTT. This gives the protein CAITYGGGEAFF.

V and J are TRBV10-3 and TRBJ1-5; 7 bases fit TRBD1. This CDR3 spans 15 amino acids. From germline, CDR1 is ENHRY and CDR2 SYGVKD. V lost 5 bases, J lost 3 bases, and 7 bases stayed unmatched. This CDR3 reads CAISQPGQPNQPQHF. The CDR3 DNA reads as TGTGCCATCAGTCAACCGGGACAGCCCAATCAGCCCCAGCATTTT.

V and J are TRBV5-1 and TRBJ1-2; D is undetermined. Between the trimmed V and J ends, which lost 2 bases and 7 bases, there was a span of 9 bases. CDR3 length: 12 residues. Germline V gene data show CDR1 as SGHRS and CDR2 as YFSETQ. The CDR3 nucleotides read TGCGCCAGCAGCTTCTCTACCCCTGGCTACACCTTC. Translating it yields CASSFSTPGYTF.

V gene TRBV27 combines with J gene TRBJ1-4; 8 positions agree with TRBD1. V shed 5 bases and J 7 bases; nucleotides not matched to a gene: 12. Germline values: CDR1 MNHEY, CDR2 SMNVEV (reference sequence). The CDR3 runs to 16 residues. The CDR3 nucleotides read TGTGCCAGCAGTCGCCCTTCAGGGGGCGCGGGTGAAAAACTGTTTTTT. Translation: CASSRPSGGAGEKLFF.

The V gene is TRBV5-6, the J gene TRBJ2-5; D is uncertain. CDR1 is SGHDT, CDR2 YYEEEE, per germline. This CDR3 has 13 residues. Trimming removed 1 base at V and 5 bases at J, with 9 bases between. The CDR3, as DNA: TGTGCCAGCAGCTTGCTGGGGAAGGAGACCCAGTACTTC. It yields the protein CASSLLGKETQYF.

This chain links TRBV9 with TRBJ2-5; D is unresolved. Between the trimmed V and J ends, which lost 3 bases and 4 bases, there was a span of 10 bases. This CDR3 contains 13 residues. In germline, CDR1 is SGDLS, CDR2 YYNGEE. The CDR3 DNA reads TGTGCCAGCAGCGGGAGAAGTAGAGAGACCCAGTACTTC. Protein product: CASSGRSRETQYF.

The J gene is TRBJ1-2, the V gene TRBV28; D is possibly TRBD1 (6 bases). Germline V CDR1 and CDR2: MDHEN, SYDVKM. Trimming pared 6 bases from V and 6 bases from J, leaving 11 bases between. This CDR3 has 12 amino acids. The CDR3 region has the DNA TGTGCCAGCAGCCTGGGGGCCAATGGCTACACCTTC. Translated: CASSLGANGYTF.

For the CDR3, the DNA is TGTGCCAGCAATACGGGTAGGGATGAGCAGTTCTTC. Encoded protein: CASNTGRDEQFF. The genes are TRBV5-8 and TRBJ2-1; D is ambiguous. CDR1 SGHTS and CDR2 YDEGEE come from the germline V gene. The CDR3 extends over 12 amino acids. The V end was cut by 6 bases, the J end by 8 bases, with 12 bases between.